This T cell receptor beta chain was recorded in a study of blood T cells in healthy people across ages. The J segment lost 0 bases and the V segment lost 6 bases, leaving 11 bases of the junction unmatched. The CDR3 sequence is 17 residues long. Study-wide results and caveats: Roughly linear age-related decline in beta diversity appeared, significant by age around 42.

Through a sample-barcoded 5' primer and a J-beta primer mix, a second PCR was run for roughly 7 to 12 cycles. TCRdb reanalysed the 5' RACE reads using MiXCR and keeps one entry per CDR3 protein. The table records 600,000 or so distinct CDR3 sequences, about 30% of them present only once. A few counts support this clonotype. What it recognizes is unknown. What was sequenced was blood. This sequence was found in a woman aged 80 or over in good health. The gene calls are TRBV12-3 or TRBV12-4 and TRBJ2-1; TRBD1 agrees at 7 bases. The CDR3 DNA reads TGTGCCAGCAGCTACCCGTCGGCAGGGGGCTCCTACAATGAGCAGTTCTTC. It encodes CASSYPSAGGSYNEQFF.